Below, one T cell receptor beta chain is given with its context. Its recognized antigen is unknown. It has no much larger one-base neighbor in the sample; base qualities were not kept. These data come from a study of blood T cell repertoires in COVID-19 (dated by TCRdb to between 2020 and 2021). Describing the broader study: Collaborator samples came from the United States, Italy and Spain and covered acute and convalescent phases of COVID-19. Samples came from the ongoing ImmuneRACE study (first 160 participants) plus 1,254 subjects from 6 global collaborators. Where HLA class I and class II types were available, the types were taken from metadata supplied by the sample provider, not from assay-based typing. The material from the prospective study consisted of cDNA or gDNA derived from T cells, B-cell-depleted T cells, or PBMCs. The repertoires were made available in a free public database intended to serve as a resource for research on the immune response to SARS-CoV-2. Deeply sampled blood TCRbeta repertoires from subjects exposed to, actively infected with, or recovered from COVID-19 were included in the dataset. A de-identified subject ID, COVID-19 status, age in years and sex were almost always included in the sample metadata.

What the authors observed across the whole study: Clinical and demographic metadata were provided uncurated, with the amount varying by source and participant.

Trimming leaves V shorter by 4 bases and J shorter by 7 bases, with the junction holding 11 bases beyond the gene matches. Including the terminal cysteine and phenylalanine, the CDR3 comprises 16 residues. The entry retains the CDR3 DNA only, 48 bases that are in frame from base 1. Based on the germline V gene, the CDR1 and CDR2 sequences are SGDLS and YYNGEE. TCRbeta CDR3 regions were amplified from genomic DNA by means of the immunoSEQ Assay, a bias-controlled multiplex PCR. As for how the authors treated the data: Nucleated cell counts per sample were estimated from amplification of reference gene primers within the assay. To quantify the absolute abundance of each unique TCRbeta CDR3 rearrangement, sequence reads were collapsed and filtered. For each sample, productive Simpson clonality was calculated as the square root of Simpson's diversity index across productive rearrangements. TCRdb re-hosts the immuneACCESS table, in-frame sequences only. Its copies lack some clones; in the studies checked, an unresolved V gene accounts for under half of them, and the cause for the rest is not known. V and J calls and clone size are copied from that table; D and trimming were computed from the DNA. The sample profile shows roughly 110,000 clones; 80% of them were found once. Together, the top ten hold 4% to 5.5% of the sample.

Collaborating institutions collected whole blood in K2EDTA tubes following their own protocols. Collaborator samples were shipped for TCRbeta analysis as frozen whole blood, isolated PBMCs, or DNA extracted from either sample type. Recombination connected TRBV9 to TRBJ2-2, with TRBD2 matching 9 junction bases. Source material: peripheral blood. This receptor was taken from an older man with acute or convalescent COVID-19. The DNA sequence is given as TGTGCCAGCAGCCCTCTGTTAGCGGGGGCGAGCGGGGAGCTGTTTTTT. Its protein reads: CASSPLLAGASGELFF.